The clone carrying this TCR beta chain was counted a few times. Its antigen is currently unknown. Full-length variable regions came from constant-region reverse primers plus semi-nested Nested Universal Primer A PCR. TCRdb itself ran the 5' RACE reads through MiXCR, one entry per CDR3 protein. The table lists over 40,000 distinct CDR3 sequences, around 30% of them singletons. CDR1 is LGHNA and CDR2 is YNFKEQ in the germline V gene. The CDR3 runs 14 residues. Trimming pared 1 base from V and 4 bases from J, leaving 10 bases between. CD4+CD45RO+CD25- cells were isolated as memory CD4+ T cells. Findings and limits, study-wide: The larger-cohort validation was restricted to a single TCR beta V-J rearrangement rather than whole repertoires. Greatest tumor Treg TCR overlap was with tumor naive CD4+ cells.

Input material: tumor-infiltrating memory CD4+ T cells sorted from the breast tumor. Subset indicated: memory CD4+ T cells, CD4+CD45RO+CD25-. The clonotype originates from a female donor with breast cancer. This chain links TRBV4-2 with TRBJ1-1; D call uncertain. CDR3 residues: CASSQVAHGTEAFF. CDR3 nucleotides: TGTGCCAGCAGCCAAGTGGCCCACGGCACTGAAGCTTTCTTT.